This record covers a single T cell receptor (beta chain). The sample comes from a study of blood T cell repertoires in COVID-19. V dropped 4 bases and J dropped 5; count of bases not matched to a gene: 12. The CDR3 loop spans 16 amino acids. CDR1 LGHDT and CDR2 YNNKEL come from the germline V gene (reference sequence). Produced via immunoSEQ multiplex PCR; TCRdb's table is partial and in-frame only. The sample includes 70,000 to 90,000 clones, around 88% seen only once; the top ten take less than 7.5%. The sequenced sample was peripheral blood. The sequence derives from a man older than 75 with COVID-19, enrolled during active disease. The chain couples TRBV3-1 (or the pseudogene TRBV3-2) to TRBJ2-5; 8 nucleotides line up with TRBD2. DNA of the CDR3: TGTGCCAGCAGCCCCCTTGACGGGGGGGCGATTGAGACCCAGTACTTC. It codes for CASSPLDGGAIETQYF.